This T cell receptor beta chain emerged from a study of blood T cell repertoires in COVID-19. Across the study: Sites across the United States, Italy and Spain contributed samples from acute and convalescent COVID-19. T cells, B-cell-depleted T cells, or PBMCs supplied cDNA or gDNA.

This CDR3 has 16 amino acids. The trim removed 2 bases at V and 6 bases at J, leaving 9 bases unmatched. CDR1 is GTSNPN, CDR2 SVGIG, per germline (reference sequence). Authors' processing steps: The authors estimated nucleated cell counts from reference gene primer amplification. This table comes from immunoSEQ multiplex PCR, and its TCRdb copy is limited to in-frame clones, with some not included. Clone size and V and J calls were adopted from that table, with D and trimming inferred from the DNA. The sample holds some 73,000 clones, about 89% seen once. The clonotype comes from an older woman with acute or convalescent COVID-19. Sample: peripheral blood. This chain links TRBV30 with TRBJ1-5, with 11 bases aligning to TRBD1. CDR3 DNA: TGTGCCTGGAGTCGGGACAGGGGGATTTCGGGTCAGCCCCAGCATTTT. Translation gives CAWSRDRGISGQPQHF.